This entry features one T cell receptor (beta chain) sequence. Which antigen it targets is not known. No base quality values were provided; no much bigger clone lies one nucleotide off. This entry is derived from a study of blood T cell repertoires in COVID-19 (TCRdb year 2020). Notes on the research overall: Samples covering the acute and convalescent phases of COVID-19 were provided by collaborators in the United States, Italy and Spain. The material from the prospective study consisted of cDNA or gDNA derived from T cells, B-cell-depleted T cells, or PBMCs. Deeply sampled blood TCRbeta repertoires from subjects exposed to, actively infected with, or recovered from COVID-19 were included in the dataset. The repertoires were released in a freely available public database intended as a resource for research on the immune response to SARS-CoV-2. The samples were drawn from two sources: the first 160 participants of the ongoing ImmuneRACE study, and 1,000 to 1,500 subjects contributed by 6 global collaborators. The sample metadata nearly always contained a de-identified subject ID, COVID-19 status, age in years and sex. Where available, HLA class I and class II types were taken from metadata supplied by the sample provider and were not determined by assay-based typing.

The immunoSEQ Assay, a bias-controlled multiplex PCR, was used to amplify TCRbeta CDR3 regions from genomic DNA. Per the authors' processing: Within the assay, amplification of reference gene primers was used to estimate how many nucleated cells each sample contained. Sequence reads were collapsed and filtered to measure the absolute abundance of every unique TCRbeta CDR3 rearrangement. For each sample, productive Simpson clonality was calculated as the square root of Simpson's diversity index over productive rearrangements. Here the immuneACCESS table is served through TCRdb, limited to in-frame sequences with V and J called. Missing clones are a known gap in these copies; in checked studies unresolved V genes cover under half, and the rest lacks a known reason. V, J and clone size reflect that table, while D and trimming were determined from the DNA. The sample includes approximately 290,000 clones, with approximately 89% observed a single time. The ten most abundant clones make up under 15% of the sample.

Overall study results and their limits: The quantity of clinical and demographic metadata differed by source and by participant and was supplied without curation.

The collaborating institutions used their own protocols to collect whole blood in K2EDTA tubes. For TCRbeta analysis, collaborators shipped samples in one of three forms: frozen whole blood, isolated PBMCs, or DNA extracted from either of those sample types. The germline V end is reduced by 3 bases and the J end by 5 bases; junction bases left unmatched: 4. The germline V gene provides CDR1 SGHRS and CDR2 YFSETQ. Its CDR3 holds 15 amino acids, cysteine through phenylalanine. This entry keeps only the CDR3 DNA: 45 bases, framed from base 1. Source material: peripheral blood. In this chain, TRBV5-1 is recombined with TRBJ1-5; 11 bases in the junction line up with TRBD1. This clonotype was sampled from an older woman with acute or convalescent COVID-19. The base sequence is TGCGCCAGCAGCTACGGGACAGGGGGTGATCAGCCCCAGCATTTT. Translated, this is CASSYGTGGDQPQHF.